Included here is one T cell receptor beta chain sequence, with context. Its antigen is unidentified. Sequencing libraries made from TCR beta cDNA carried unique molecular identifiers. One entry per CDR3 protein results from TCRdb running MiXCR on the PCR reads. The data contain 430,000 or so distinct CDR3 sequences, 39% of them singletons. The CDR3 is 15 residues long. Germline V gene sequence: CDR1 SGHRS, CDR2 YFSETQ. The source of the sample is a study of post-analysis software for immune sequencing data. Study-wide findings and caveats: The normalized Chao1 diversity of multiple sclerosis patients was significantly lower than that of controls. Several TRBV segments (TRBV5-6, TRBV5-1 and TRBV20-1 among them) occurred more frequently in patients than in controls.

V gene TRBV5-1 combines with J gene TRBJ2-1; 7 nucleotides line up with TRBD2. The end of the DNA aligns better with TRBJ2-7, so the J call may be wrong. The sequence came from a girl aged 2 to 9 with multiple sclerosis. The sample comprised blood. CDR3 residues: CASSLGGRADNEQYF. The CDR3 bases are TGCGCCAGCAGCTTAGGCGGGAGAGCAGACAATGAGCAGTACTTC.